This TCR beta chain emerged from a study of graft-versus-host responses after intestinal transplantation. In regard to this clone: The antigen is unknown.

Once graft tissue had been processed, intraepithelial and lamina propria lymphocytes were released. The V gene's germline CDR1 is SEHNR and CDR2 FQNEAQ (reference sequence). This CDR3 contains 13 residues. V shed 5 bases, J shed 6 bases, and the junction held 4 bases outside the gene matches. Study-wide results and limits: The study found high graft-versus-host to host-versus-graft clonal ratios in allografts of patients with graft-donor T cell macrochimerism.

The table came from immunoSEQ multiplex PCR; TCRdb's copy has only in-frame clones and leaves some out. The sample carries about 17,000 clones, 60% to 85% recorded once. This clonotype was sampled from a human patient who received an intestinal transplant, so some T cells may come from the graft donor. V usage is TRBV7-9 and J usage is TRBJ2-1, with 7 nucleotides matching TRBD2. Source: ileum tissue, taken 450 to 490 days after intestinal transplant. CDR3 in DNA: TGTGCCAGCAGCCCACCGGGGGGCAATGAGCAGTTCTTC. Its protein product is CASSPPGGNEQFF.